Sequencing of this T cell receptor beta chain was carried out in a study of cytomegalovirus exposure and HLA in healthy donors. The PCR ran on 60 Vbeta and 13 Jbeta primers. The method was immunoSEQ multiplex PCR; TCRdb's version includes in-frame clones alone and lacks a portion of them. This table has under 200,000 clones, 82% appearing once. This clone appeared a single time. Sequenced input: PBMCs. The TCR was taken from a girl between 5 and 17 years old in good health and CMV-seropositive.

CDR3 nucleotides: TGTGCCAGCAGTTCCCGAGGACAGGAGGCCTACAATCAGCCCCAGCATTTT. It yields the protein CASSSRGQEAYNQPQHF. The chain has TRBV28 and TRBJ1-5; 7 bases fit TRBD1. This CDR3 region has 17 residues. Looked up from germline, CDR1 is MDHEN and CDR2 is SYDVKM. V was pared by 4 bases and J by 3 bases, with 12 bases of the junction left unmatched.